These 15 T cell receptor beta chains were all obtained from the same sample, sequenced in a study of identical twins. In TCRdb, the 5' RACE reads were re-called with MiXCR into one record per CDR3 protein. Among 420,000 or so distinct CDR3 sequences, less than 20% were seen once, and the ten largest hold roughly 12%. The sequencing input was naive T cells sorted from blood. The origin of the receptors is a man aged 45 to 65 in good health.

The CDR3 region has the DNA TGTGCCAGCAGGAAGTCCTACGAGCAGTACTTC. This sequence encodes CASRKSYEQYF. The J gene is TRBJ2-7, the V gene TRBV2; the D is unclear. V was pared by 6 bases and J by 1 base, with 4 bases between. CDR1 is SNHLY, CDR2 FYNNEI, per germline. This CDR3 has 11 residues.

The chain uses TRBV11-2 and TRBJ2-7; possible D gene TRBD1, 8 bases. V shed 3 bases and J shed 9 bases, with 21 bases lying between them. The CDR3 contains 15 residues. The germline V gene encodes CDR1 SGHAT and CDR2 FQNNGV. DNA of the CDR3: TGTGCCAGCAGCTTTAATCGGGGGGACAGGACGGCGCAGTACTTC. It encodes CASSFNRGDRTAQYF.

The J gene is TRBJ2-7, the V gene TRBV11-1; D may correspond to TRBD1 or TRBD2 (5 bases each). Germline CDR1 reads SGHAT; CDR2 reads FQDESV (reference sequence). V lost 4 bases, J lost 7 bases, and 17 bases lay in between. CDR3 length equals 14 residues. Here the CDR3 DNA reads TGTGCCAGCAGCTCCACCGGGACCAACGGAGAGCAGTACTTC. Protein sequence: CASSSTGTNGEQYF.

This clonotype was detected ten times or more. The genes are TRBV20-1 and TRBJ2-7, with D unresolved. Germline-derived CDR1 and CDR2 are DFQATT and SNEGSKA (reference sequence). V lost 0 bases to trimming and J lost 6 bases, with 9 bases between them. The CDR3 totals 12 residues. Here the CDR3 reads CSARDTRAEQYF. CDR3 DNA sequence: TGCAGTGCTAGAGATACGCGAGCCGAGCAGTACTTC.

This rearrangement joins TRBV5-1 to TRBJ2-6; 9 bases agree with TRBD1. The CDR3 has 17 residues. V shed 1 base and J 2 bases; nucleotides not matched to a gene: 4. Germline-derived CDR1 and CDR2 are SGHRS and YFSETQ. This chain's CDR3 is CASSLTGGGTGANVLTF. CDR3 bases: TGCGCCAGCAGCTTGACAGGGGGCGGAACTGGGGCCAACGTCCTGACTTTC.

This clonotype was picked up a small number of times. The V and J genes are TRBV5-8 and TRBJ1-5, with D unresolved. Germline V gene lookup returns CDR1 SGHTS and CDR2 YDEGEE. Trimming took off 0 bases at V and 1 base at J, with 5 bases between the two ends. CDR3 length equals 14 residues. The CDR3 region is CASSLGPSNQPQHF. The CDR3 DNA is TGTGCCAGCAGCTTGGGGCCCAGCAATCAGCCCCAGCATTTT.

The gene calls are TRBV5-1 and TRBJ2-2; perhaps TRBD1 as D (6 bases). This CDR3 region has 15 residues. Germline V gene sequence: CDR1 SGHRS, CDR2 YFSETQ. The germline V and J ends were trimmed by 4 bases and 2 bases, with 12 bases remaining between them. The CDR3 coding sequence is TGCGCCAGCAGCAATTTACAGGGAAACACCGGGGAGCTGTTTTTT. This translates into CASSNLQGNTGELFF.

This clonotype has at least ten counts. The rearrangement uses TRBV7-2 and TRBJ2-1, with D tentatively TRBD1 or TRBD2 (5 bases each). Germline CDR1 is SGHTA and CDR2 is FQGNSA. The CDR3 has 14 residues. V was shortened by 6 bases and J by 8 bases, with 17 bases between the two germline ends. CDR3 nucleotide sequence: TGTGCCAGCAGACGGGACCAACACCGCGATGAGCAGTTCTTC. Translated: CASRRDQHRDEQFF. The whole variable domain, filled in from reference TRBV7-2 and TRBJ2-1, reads GAGVSQSPSNKVTEKGKDVELRCDPISGHTALYWYRQSLGQGLEFLIYFQGNSAPDKSGLPSDRFSAERTGGSVSTLTIQRTQQEDSAVYLCASRRDQHRDEQFFGPGTRLTVL.

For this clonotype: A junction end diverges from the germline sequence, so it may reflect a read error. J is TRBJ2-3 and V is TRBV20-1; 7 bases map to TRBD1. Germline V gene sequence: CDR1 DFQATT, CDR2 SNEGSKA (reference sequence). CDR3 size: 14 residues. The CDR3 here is CSAPIELGTDAQYF. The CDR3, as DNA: TGCAGTGCCCCAATTGAGTTAGGGACAGATGCGCAGTATTTT.

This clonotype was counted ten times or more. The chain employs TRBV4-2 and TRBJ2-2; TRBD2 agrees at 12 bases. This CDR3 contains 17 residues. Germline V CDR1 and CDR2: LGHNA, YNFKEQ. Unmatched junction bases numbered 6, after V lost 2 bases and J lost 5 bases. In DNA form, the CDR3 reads TGTGCCAGCAGCCAACTGACTAGCGGGAGTGGTACCGGGGAGCTGTTTTTT. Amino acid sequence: CASSQLTSGSGTGELFF.

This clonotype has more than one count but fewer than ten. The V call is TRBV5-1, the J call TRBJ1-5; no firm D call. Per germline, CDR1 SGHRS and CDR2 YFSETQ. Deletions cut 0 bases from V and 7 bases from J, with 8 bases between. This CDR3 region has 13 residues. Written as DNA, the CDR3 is TGCGCCAGCAGCTTGGATGGTAGGCAGCCCCAGCATTTT. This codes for CASSLDGRQPQHF. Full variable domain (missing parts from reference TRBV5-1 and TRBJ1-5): KAGVTQTPRYLIKTRGQQVTLSCSPISGHRSVSWYQQTPGQGLQFLFEYFSETQRNKGNFPGRFSGRQFSNSRSEMNVSTLELGDSALYLCASSLDGRQPQHFGDGTRLSIL.

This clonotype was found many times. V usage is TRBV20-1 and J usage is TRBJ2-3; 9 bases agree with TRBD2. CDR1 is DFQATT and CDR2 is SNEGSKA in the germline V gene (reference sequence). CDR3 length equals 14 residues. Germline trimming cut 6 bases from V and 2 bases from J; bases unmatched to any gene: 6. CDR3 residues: CSATGGGVTDTQYF. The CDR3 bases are TGCAGTGCCACAGGCGGGGGGGTCACAGATACGCAGTATTTT.

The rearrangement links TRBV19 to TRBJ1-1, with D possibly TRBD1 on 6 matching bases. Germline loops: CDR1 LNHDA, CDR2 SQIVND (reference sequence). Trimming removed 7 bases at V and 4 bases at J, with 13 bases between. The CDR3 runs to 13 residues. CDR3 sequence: CASKLWDTTEAFF. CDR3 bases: TGTGCCAGTAAACTCTGGGACACCACTGAAGCTTTCTTT. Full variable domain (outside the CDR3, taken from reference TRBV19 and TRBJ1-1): DGGITQSPKYLFRKEGQNVTLSCEQNLNHDAMYWYRQDPGQGLRLIYYSQIVNDFQKGDIAEGYSVSREKKESFPLTVTSAQKNPTAFYLCASKLWDTTEAFFGQGTRLTVV.

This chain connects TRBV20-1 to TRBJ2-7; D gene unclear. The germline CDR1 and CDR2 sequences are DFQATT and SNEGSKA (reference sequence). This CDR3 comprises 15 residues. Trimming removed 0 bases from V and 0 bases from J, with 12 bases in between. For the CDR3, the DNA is TGCAGTGCTAGAGATGGGCACGGCGGCTCCTACGAGCAGTACTTC. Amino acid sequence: CSARDGHGGSYEQYF.

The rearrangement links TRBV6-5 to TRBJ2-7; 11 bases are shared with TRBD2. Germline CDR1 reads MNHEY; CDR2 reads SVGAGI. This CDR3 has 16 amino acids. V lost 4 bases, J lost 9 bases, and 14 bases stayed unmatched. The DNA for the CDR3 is TGTGCCAGCAGTTCCACCCTGGGTAGCGGGAGGGCCAGGCAGTACTTC. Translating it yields CASSSTLGSGRARQYF.